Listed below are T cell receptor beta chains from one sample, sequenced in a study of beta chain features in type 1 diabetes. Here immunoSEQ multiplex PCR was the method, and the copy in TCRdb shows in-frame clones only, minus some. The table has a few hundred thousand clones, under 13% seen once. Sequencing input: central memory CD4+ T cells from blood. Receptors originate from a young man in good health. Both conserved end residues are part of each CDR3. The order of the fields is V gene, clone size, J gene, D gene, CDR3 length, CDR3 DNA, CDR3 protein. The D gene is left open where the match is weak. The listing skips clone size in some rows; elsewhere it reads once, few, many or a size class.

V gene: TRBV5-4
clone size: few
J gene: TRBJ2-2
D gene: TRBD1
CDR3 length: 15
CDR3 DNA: TGTGCCAGCTATGGGGCACAGGGGGACACCGGGGAGCTGTTTTTT
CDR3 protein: CASYGAQGDTGELFF

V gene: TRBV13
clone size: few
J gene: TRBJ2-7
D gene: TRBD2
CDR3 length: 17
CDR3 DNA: TGTGCCAGCAGCCCAGACACCGGGACTAGCGGCTCCTACGAGCAGTACTTC
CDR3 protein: CASSPDTGTSGSYEQYF

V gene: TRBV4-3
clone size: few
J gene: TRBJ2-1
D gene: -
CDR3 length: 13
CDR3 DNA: TGCGCCAGCAGCCAAGGGTCGTCCGGTGAGCAGTTCTTC
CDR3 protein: CASSQGSSGEQFF

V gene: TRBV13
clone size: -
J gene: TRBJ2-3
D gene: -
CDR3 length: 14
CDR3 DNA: TGTGCCAGCAGCTTAGGCGGCTACACAGATACGCAGTATTTT
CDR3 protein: CASSLGGYTDTQYF

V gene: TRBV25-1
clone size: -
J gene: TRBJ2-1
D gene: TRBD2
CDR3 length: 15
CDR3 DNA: TGTGCCAGCAGCATGGGACTAGCGGGAGTAAATGAGCAGTTCTTC
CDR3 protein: CASSMGLAGVNEQFF

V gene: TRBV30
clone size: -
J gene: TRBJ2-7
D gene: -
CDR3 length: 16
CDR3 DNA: TGTGCCTGGAGTGTACGGGGCGGGTCCCCTTCTGCCGAGCAGTACTTC
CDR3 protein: CAWSVRGGSPSAEQYF

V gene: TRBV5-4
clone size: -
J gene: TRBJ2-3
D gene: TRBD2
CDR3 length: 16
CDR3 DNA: TGTGCCAGCAGCCTCGGACTAGCGGGGAGCACAGATACGCAGTATTTT
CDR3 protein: CASSLGLAGSTDTQYF

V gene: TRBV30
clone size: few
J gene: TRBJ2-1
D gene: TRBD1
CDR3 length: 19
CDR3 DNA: TGTGCCTGGAGTGCCGGGACAGGCGAGAGAAGTTGGGCCTACAATGAGCAGTTCTTC
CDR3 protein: CAWSAGTGERSWAYNEQFF

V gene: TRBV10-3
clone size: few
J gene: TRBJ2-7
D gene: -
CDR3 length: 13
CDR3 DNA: TGTGCCATCAGTGGCGTAGGGAACTACGAGCAGTACTTC
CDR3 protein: CAISGVGNYEQYF

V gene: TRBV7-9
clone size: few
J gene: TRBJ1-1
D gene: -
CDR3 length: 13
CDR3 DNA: TGTGCCAGCAGCTCACAGGACAACACTGAAGCTTTCTTT
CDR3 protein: CASSSQDNTEAFF

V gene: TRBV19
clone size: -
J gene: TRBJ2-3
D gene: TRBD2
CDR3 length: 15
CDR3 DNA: TGTGCCAGTAGTATGCAGCTAGCGGGCACAGATACGCAGTATTTT
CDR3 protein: CASSMQLAGTDTQYF

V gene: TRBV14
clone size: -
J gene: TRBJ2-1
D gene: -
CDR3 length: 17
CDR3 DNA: TGTGCCAGCAGCCAAGATCGCGCGGGGACATCCTACAATGAGCAGTTCTTC
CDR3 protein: CASSQDRAGTSYNEQFF

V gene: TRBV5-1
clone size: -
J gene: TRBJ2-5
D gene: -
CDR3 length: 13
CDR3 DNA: TGCGCCAGCAGCTTGAGCCCCCAAGAGACCCAGTACTTC
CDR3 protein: CASSLSPQETQYF

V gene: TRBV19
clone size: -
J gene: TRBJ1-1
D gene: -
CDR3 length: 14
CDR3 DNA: TGTGCCAGTAGTAGCCTTCAAATGAGCACTGAAGCTTTCTTT
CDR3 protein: CASSSLQMSTEAFF

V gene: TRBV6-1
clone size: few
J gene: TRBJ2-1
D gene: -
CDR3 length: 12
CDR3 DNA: TGTGCCAGCAGTGAATTCCTCAATGAGCAGTTCTTC
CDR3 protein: CASSEFLNEQFF

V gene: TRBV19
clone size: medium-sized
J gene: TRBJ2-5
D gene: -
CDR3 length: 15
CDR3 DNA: TGTGCCAGTAGCAACAGACGACTGGGCCAAGAGACCCAGTACTTC
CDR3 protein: CASSNRRLGQETQYF

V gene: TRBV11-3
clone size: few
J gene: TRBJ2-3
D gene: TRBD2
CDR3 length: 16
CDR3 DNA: TGTGCCAGCAGCTTAGGGACTAGCGGGAGAGCAGATACGCAGTATTTT
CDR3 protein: CASSLGTSGRADTQYF

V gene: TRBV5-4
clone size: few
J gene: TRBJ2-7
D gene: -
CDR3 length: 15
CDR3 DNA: TGTGCCAGCAGCCCCCGAGAGGGTGCGCCCTACCCGCAGTACTTC
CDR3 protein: CASSPREGAPYPQYF

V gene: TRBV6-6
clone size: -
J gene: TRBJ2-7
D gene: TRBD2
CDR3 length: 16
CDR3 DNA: TGTGCCAGCAGTTACACGCCCAGCGGGGGGTCCTACGAGCAGTACTTC
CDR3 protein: CASSYTPSGGSYEQYF

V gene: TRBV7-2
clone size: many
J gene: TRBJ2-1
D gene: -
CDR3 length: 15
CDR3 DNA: TGTGCCAGCAGCTTAGCCCCCGTGGGGGACAATGAGCAGTTCTTC
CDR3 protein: CASSLAPVGDNEQFF

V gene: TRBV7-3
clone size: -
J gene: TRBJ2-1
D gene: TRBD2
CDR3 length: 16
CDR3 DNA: TGTGCCAGCAGCTTGAGGAGCGGGAGGGCTTACAATGAGCAGTTCTTC
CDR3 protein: CASSLRSGRAYNEQFF

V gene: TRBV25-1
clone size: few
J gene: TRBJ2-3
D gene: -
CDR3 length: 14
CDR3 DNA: TGTGCCAGCAGTGATCCGACCCGCACAGATACGCAGTATTTT
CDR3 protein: CASSDPTRTDTQYF

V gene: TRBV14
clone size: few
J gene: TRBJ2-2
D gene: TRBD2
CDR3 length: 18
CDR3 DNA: TGTGCCAGCAGCCACCGGCGGACTAGCGGGAGGAAAGCCGGGGAGCTGTTTTTT
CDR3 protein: CASSHRRTSGRKAGELFF

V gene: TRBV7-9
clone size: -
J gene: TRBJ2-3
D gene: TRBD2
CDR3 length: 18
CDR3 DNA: TGTGCCAGCAGCTTAGGACTAGCGGGAGAGAGCGGCACAGATACGCAGTATTTT
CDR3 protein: CASSLGLAGESGTDTQYF

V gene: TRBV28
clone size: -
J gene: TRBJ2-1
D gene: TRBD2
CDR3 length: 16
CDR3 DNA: TGTGCCAGCAGTTTACGGGGACTAGCGGGAAGGTTTGAGCAGTTCTTC
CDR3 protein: CASSLRGLAGRFEQFF

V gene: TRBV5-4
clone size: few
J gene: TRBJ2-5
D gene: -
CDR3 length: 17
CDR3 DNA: TGTGCCAGCAGTTTGGGGCGGGTAGGGCTTGGCCAAGAGACCCAGTACTTC
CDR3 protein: CASSLGRVGLGQETQYF

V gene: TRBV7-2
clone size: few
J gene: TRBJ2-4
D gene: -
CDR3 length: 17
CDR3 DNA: TGTGCCAGCAGCCCCCCCCGGGGGGACATAGCCAAAAACATTCAGTACTTC
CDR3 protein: CASSPPRGDIAKNIQYF

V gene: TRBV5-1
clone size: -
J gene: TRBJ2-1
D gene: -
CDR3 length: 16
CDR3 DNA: TGCGCCAGCAGCCGTTCCGGGACCAGCCAGGACAATGAGCAGTTCTTC
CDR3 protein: CASSRSGTSQDNEQFF

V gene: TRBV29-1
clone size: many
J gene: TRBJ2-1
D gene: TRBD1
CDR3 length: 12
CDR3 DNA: TGCAGCGTGACAGGGCGATACAATGAGCAGTTCTTC
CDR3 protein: CSVTGRYNEQFF

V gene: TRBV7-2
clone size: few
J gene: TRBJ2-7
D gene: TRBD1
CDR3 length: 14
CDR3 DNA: TGTGCCAGCATCGCACGGGACAGGACCTACGAGCAGTACTTC
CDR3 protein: CASIARDRTYEQYF

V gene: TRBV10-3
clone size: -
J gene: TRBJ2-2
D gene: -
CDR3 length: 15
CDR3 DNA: TGTGCCATCAGTGGGTCAGGACCCAACACCGGGGAGCTGTTTTTT
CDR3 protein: CAISGSGPNTGELFF

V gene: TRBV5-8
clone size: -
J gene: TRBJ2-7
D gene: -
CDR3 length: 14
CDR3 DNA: TGTGCCAGCAGCTTTGCGGGCCGCACCTACGAGCAGTACTTC
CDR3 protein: CASSFAGRTYEQYF

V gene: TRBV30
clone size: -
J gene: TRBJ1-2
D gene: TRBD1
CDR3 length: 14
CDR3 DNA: TGTGCCTGGAGTGTGTGGGACAGCGACTATGGCTACACCTTC
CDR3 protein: CAWSVWDSDYGYTF

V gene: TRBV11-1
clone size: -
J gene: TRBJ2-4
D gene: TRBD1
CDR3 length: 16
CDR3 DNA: TGTGCCAGCAGCCCAGGACAGGGTACCCCCAAAAACATTCAGTACTTC
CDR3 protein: CASSPGQGTPKNIQYF

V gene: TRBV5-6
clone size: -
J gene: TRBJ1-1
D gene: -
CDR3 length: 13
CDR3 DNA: TGTGCCAGCAGTCGATCCACGAACACTGAAGCTTTCTTT
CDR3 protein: CASSRSTNTEAFF

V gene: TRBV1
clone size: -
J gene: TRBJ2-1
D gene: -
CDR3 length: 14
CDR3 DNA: TGCACCAGCAGCCAAGATCGGTCCGGCGATGAGCAGTTCTTC
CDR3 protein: CTSSQDRSGDEQFF

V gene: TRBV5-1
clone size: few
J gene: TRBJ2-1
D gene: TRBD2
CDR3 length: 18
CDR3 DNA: TGCGCCAGCAGCTTGGGGACCGGGACTAGCGGGAGGGGTCCTGAGCAGTTCTTC
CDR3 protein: CASSLGTGTSGRGPEQFF